This T cell receptor beta chain was captured in a study of OX40 agonist ivuxolimab in advanced cancers. Study context: Patients in dose escalation had liver, melanoma, kidney or head and neck cancers. The study reported partial responses in three patients: one hepatocellular carcinoma, two cutaneous melanoma. Regarding the study as a whole: What antigens the expanded peripheral T cells recognized was never established.

Here immunoSEQ multiplex PCR was the method, and the copy in TCRdb shows in-frame clones only, minus some. The table includes around 76,000 clones, approximately 80% detected once. V was trimmed by 6 bases and J by 7 bases, leaving 19 bases between them. This CDR3 spans 14 amino acids. Germline lookup yields CDR1 SGHTA and CDR2 FQGNSA. Note on this clone: Its antigen is unidentified.

Blood sampling took place at baseline, cycle 4 day 1, and cycle 7 day 1. The sequencing used CD4+ or CD8+ T cells sorted from blood, collected in a trial of the OX40 agonist ivuxolimab. The gene calls are TRBV7-2 and TRBJ2-7; weak D call: TRBD2 (5 bases). The clonotype originates from an adult with an advanced solid tumor such as melanoma, head and neck, liver or kidney cancer. The CDR3 nucleotides are TGTGCCAGCAGACCTTACTCTGGGGAGAGGGAGCAGTACTTC. Its translation: CASRPYSGEREQYF.